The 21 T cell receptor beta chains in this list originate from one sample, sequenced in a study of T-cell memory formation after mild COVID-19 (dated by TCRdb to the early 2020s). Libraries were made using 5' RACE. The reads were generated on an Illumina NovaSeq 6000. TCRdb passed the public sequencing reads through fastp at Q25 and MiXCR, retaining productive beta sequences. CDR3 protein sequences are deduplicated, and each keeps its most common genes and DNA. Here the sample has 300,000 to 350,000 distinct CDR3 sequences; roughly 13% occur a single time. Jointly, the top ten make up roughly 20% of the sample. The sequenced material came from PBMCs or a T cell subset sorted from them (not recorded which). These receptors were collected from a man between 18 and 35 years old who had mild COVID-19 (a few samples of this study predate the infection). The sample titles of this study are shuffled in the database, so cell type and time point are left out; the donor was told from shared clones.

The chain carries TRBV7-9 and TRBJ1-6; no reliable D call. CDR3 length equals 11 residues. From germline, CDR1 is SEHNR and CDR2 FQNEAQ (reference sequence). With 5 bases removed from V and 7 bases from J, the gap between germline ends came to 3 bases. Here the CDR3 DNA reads TGTGCCAGCAGCCCGAATTCACCCCTCCACTTT. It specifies CASSPNSPLHF.

CDR3 sequence reads: CASSFWGGATDTQYF. As DNA, the CDR3 is TGTGCCAGCAGTTTCTGGGGGGGAGCCACAGATACGCAGTATTTT. The gene calls are TRBV27 and TRBJ2-3; 7 nucleotides agree with TRBD2. The CDR3 loop spans 15 amino acids. V was pared by 3 bases and J by 2 bases, with 5 bases of the junction left unmatched. Germline CDR1 and CDR2: MNHEY and SMNVEV (reference sequence).

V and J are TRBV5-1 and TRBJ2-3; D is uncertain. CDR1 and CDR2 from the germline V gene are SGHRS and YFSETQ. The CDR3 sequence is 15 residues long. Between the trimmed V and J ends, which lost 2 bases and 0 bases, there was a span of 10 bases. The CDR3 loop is CASSFPGTSTDTQYF. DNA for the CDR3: TGCGCCAGCAGCTTTCCTGGAACTAGCACAGATACGCAGTATTTT.

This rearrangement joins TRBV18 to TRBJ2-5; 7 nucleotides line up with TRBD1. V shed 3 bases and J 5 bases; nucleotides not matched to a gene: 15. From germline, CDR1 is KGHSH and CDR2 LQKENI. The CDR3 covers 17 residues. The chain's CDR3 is CASSPRDRLTRWETQYF. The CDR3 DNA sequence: TGTGCCAGCTCACCCCGGGACAGACTTACAAGGTGGGAGACCCAGTACTTC.

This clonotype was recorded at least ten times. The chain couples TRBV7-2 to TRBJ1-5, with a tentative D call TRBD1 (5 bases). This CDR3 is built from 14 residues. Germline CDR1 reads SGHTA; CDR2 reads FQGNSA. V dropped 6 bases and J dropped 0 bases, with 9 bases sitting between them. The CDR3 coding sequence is TGTGCCAGCAGGAGGGGAAATAGCAATCAGCCCCAGCATTTT. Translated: CASRRGNSNQPQHF.

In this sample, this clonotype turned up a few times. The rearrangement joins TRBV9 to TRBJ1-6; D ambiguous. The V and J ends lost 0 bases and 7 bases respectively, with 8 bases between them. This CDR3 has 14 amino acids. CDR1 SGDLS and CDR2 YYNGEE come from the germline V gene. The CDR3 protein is CASSVEADNSPLHF. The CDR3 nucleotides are TGTGCCAGCAGCGTAGAGGCCGACAATTCACCCCTCCACTTT.

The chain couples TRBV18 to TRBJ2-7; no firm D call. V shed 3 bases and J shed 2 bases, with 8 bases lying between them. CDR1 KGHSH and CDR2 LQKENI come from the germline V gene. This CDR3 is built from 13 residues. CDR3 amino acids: CASSPSGPYEQYF. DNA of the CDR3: TGTGCCAGCTCACCTTCCGGACCCTACGAGCAGTACTTC.

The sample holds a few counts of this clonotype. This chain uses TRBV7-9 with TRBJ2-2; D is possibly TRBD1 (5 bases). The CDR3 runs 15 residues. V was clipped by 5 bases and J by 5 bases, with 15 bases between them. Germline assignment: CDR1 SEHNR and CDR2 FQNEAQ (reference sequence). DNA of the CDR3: TGTGCCAGCAGCCGCCCCCAGGGTGGAACCGGGGAGCTGTTTTTT. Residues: CASSRPQGGTGELFF.

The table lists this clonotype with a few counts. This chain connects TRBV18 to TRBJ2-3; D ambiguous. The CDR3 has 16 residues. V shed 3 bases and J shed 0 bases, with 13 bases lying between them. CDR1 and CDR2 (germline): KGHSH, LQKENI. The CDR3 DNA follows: TGTGCCAGCTCACCCCCGGGCCGGCTTAGCACAGATACGCAGTATTTT. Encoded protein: CASSPPGRLSTDTQYF.

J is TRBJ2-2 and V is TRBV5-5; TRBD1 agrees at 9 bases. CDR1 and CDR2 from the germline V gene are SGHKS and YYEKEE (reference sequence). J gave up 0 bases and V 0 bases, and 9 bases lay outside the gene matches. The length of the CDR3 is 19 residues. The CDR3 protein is CASSLVPGQGIANTGELFF. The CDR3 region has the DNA TGTGCCAGCAGCTTGGTCCCGGGACAGGGTATTGCGAACACCGGGGAGCTGTTTTTT.

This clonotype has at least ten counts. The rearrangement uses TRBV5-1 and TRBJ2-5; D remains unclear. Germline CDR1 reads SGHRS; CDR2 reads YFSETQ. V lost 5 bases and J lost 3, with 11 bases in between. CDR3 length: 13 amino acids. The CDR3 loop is CASRSGWEETQYF. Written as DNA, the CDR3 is TGCGCCAGCAGATCGGGCTGGGAAGAGACCCAGTACTTC. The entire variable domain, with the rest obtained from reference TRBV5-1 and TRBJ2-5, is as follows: KAGVTQTPRYLIKTRGQQVTLSCSPISGHRSVSWYQQTPGQGLQFLFEYFSETQRNKGNFPGRFSGRQFSNSRSEMNVSTLELGDSALYLCASRSGWEETQYFGPGTRLLVL.

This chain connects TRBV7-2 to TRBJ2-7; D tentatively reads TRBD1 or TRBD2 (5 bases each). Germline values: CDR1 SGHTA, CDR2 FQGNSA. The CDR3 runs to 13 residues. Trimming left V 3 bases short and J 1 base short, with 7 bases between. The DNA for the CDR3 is TGTGCCAGCAGCTTCTGGGGGTCCTACGAGCAGTACGTC. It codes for CASSFWGSYEQYV.

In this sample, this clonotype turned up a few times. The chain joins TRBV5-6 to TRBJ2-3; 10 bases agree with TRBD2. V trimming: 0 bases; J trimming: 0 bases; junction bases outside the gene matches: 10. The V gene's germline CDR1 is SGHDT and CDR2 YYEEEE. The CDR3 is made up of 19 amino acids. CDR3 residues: CASSLARLAGEPSTDTQYF. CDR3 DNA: TGTGCCAGCAGCTTGGCGCGGCTAGCGGGGGAACCTAGCACAGATACGCAGTATTTT.

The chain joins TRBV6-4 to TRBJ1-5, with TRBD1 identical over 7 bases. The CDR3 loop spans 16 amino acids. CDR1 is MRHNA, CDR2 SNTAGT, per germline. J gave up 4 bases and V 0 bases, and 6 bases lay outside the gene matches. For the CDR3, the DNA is TGTGCCAGCAGTGACTCCCTACAGGGGAGGAATCAGCCCCAGCATTTT. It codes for CASSDSLQGRNQPQHF.

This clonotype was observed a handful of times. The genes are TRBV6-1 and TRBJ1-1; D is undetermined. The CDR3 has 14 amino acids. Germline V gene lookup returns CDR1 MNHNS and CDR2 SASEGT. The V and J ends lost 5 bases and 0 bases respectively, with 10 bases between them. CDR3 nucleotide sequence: TGTGCCAGCAGTCTTCTCCCCGTGAACACTGAAGCTTTCTTT. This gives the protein CASSLLPVNTEAFF.

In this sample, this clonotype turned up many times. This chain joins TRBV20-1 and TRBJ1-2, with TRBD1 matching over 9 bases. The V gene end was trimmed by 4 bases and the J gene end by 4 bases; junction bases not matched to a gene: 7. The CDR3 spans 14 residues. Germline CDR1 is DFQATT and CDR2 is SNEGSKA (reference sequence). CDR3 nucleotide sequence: TGCAGTGCTAAGGGACAGGGCGAACTCTATGGCTACACCTTC. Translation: CSAKGQGELYGYTF.

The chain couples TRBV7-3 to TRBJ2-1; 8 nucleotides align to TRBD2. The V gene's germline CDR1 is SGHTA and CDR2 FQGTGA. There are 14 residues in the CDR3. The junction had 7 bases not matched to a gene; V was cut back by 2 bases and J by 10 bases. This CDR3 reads CASSLSGRGDEQFF. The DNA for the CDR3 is TGTGCCAGCAGCTTATCGGGGCGGGGGGACGAGCAGTTCTTC. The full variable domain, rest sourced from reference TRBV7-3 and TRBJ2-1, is GAGVSQTPSNKVTEKGKYVELRCDPISGHTALYWYRQSLGQGPEFLIYFQGTGAADDSGLPNDRFFAVRPEGSVSTLKIQRTERGDSAVYLCASSLSGRGDEQFFGPGTRLTVL.

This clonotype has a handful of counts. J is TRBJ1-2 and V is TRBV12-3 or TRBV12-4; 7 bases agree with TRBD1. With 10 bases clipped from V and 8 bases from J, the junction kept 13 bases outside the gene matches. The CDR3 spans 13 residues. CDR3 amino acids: CAIQGGRGSGYTF. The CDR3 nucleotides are TGTGCCATCCAGGGGGGGCGGGGCAGCGGCTACACCTTC.

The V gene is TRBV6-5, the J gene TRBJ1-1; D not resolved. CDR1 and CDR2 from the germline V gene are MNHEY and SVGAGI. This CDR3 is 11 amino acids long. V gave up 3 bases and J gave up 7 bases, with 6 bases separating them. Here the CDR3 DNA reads TGTGCCAGCAGTTATGGGTTTGAAGCTTTCTTT. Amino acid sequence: CASSYGFEAFF.

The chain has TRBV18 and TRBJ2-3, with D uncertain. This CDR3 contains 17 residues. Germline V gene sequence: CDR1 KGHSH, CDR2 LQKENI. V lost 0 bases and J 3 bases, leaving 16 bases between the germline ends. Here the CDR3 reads CASSPPRSGRQTDTQYF. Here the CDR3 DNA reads TGTGCCAGCTCACCACCGAGGTCAGGCAGGCAGACAGATACGCAGTATTTT. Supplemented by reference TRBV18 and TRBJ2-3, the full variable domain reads NAGVMQNPRHLVRRRGQEARLRCSPMKGHSHVYWYRQLPEEGLKFMVYLQKENIIDESGMPKERFSAEFPKEGPSILRIQQVVRGDSAAYFCASSPPRSGRQTDTQYFGPGTRLTVL.

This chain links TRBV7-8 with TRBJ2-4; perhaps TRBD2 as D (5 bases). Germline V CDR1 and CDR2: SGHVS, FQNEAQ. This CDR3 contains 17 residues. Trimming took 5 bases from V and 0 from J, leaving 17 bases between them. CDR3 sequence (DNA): TGTGCCAGCAGCCCAGAGTTGAGGGAACTAGCCAAAAACATTCAGTACTTC. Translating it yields CASSPELRELAKNIQYF. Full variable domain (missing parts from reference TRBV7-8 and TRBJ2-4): GAGVSQSPRYKVAKRGQDVALRCDPISGHVSLFWYQQALGQGPEFLTYFQNEAQLDKSGLPSDRFFAERPEGSVSTLKIQRTQQEDSAVYLCASSPELRELAKNIQYFGAGTRLSVL.